This section outlines one T cell receptor (beta chain) sequence together with its context. This clonotype showed up many times. Its target antigen remains unknown. No base qualities exist here, and no much larger clone lies one base off it. Sequencing took place on an Illumina HiSeq 2500. Quantitative 5'-RACE with molecular barcodes was used to prepare TCR beta libraries. Per the original workflow: A new computational method, built on a probabilistic model of VDJ rearrangement, was used to identify disease-linked TCR variants. TCRdb reprocessed the public reads (quality trimming at Q25 with fastp, clone calling with MiXCR) and kept in-frame beta chains. Here each entry gathers all rows of one CDR3 protein and keeps the most common genes and DNA. These V and J calls are TCRdb output, not the study's own analysis. The sample data list about 150,000 distinct CDR3 sequences, and around a third of these were observed just once. The ten biggest clones cover about 5.5% of the sample.

Synovial fluid samples were paired with blood samples taken from the same ankylosing spondylitis patients. The data originate from a study of CD8 T cells in ankylosing spondylitis (TCRdb year 2017). For the study in its entirety: T cell receptor beta repertoires were profiled in healthy donors and ankylosing spondylitis patients so that disease-linked TCR variants could be found. In total, the full study cohort was made up of some 110 healthy donors and about two dozen ankylosing spondylitis patients. Peripheral blood samples were taken, and synovial fluid was additionally collected from ankylosing spondylitis patients. Overall study results and their limits: In peripheral blood, the disease-linked clones were found at relatively low frequencies and had a CD8+ phenotype. According to the report, matched synovial fluid samples from ankylosing spondylitis patients were significantly enriched for the disease-linked clones. Some TCR beta motif variants had previously been reported in synovial fluid and blood of reactive arthritis patients, which suggested common disease-initiation mechanisms. A TCR beta motif of several highly homologous amino acid variants appeared characteristic of blood from ankylosing spondylitis patients.

Spanning cysteine to phenylalanine, the CDR3 consists of 16 amino acids. The entry retains the CDR3 DNA only, 48 bases that are in frame from base 1. V is pared back by 2 bases and J by 1 base, with 12 bases lying between the germline termini. The germline V gene specifies SGHAT as CDR1 and FQNNGV as CDR2. This TCR was sampled from a male donor with ankylosing spondylitis. Material: synovial fluid, either unsorted or a sorted T cell fraction (not recorded which). The rearranged chain carries TRBV11-2 and TRBJ2-1, with TRBD2 perhaps the D gene, on 5 matching bases. The DNA sequence is given as TGTGCCAGCAGCTTAACTATGGGCGGGTCCTACAATGAGCAGTTCTTC. This is translated as CASSLTMGGSYNEQFF.